Shown below are 13 T cell receptor beta chains from a single sample sequenced in a study of blood T cell repertoires in COVID-19. TCRdb's table, derived via immunoSEQ multiplex PCR, lists solely in-frame clones and lacks some. The repertoire holds about 140,000 clones, with about 85% as singletons. The sequenced material came from peripheral blood. These receptor sequences come from a human donor with acute or convalescent COVID-19. The donor label of this sample is uncertain.

The V gene is TRBV4-3, the J gene TRBJ1-2; the D gene is possibly TRBD1 (5 bases). Per the germline V gene, CDR1 is LGHNA and CDR2 is YSLEER. The CDR3 loop spans 16 amino acids. Trimming removed 1 base from V and 7 bases from J, with 19 bases in between. The CDR3 sequence is CASSQGLREGLSGYTF. The CDR3 coding sequence is TGCGCCAGCAGCCAAGGTCTCAGGGAAGGGCTCTCTGGCTACACCTTC.

This chain links TRBV5-1 with TRBJ1-2, with TRBD1 identical over 7 bases. The germline CDR1 and CDR2 sequences are SGHRS and YFSETQ. J gave up 0 bases and V 2 bases, and 7 bases lay outside the gene matches. The CDR3 has 16 residues. DNA for the CDR3: TGCGCCAGCAGCTTTGGGGGGACAGCCTCTAACTATGGCTACACCTTC. Its protein product is CASSFGGTASNYGYTF.

The V call is TRBV7-3, the J call TRBJ2-2; 8 nucleotides line up with TRBD2. V gave up 2 bases and J gave up 5 bases; unmatched junction bases: 10. The germline CDR1 and CDR2 sequences are SGHTA and FQGTGA. The CDR3 is 17 residues long. The CDR3 spells CASSLGTERGRTGELFF. The CDR3 coding sequence is TGTGCCAGCAGCTTAGGCACGGAGCGGGGGAGGACCGGGGAGCTGTTTTTT.

The chain couples TRBV27 to TRBJ2-5, with D tentatively TRBD2 (5 bases). Germline V gives CDR1 MNHEY, CDR2 SMNVEV (reference sequence). Trimming shortened V by 5 bases and J by 1 base, and 14 bases separated the two germline ends. This CDR3 contains 15 residues. CDR3 loop: CASSQWGGGQETQYF. Here the CDR3 DNA reads TGTGCCAGCAGTCAATGGGGTGGAGGCCAAGAGACCCAGTACTTC.

This clone was recorded only once. The chain links TRBV4-3 to TRBJ2-7, with 8 bases that match TRBD2. This CDR3 is 16 amino acids long. After removal of 0 bases from V and 5 bases from J, the junction contained 9 bases not matched to a gene. CDR1 and CDR2 from the germline V gene are LGHNA and YSLEER. CDR3 nucleotides: TGCGCCAGCAGCCAAGATCGCGGGGGGTTTAGAGACGAGCAGTACTTC. It yields the protein CASSQDRGGFRDEQYF.

In DNA form, the CDR3 reads TGTGCCAGCAGCCCACTCCCCCAGGGCCAAGAGACCCAGTACTTC. Encoded protein: CASSPLPQGQETQYF. The genes are TRBV28 and TRBJ2-5; D might be TRBD1 (5 bases). This CDR3 comprises 15 residues. The germline V gene has CDR1 MDHEN and CDR2 SYDVKM. Trimming removed 6 bases at V and 1 base at J, with 15 bases between.

V is TRBV10-3 and J is TRBJ1-5, with D uncertain. The CDR3 is made up of 15 amino acids. V lost 3 bases and J 5 bases, leaving 14 bases between the germline ends. Germline V gives CDR1 ENHRY, CDR2 SYGVKD. CDR3 residues: CAISDPGMSYQPQHF. CDR3 bases: TGTGCCATCAGTGATCCGGGTATGAGCTATCAGCCCCAGCATTTT.

J is TRBJ2-7 and V is TRBV25-1; D may be TRBD1 (6 bases). The CDR3 covers 16 residues. CDR1 is MGHDK and CDR2 is SYGVNS in the germline V gene. The V end was cut by 5 bases, the J end by 1 base, with 18 bases between. The CDR3 nucleotides are TGTGCCAGCAGTTCACCCCCCGGGACAAAGTCCTACGAGCAGTACTTC. It translates to CASSSPPGTKSYEQYF.

The chain is built from TRBV27 and TRBJ1-1, with D perhaps TRBD1 (5 bases). CDR1 is MNHEY, CDR2 SMNVEV, per germline (reference sequence). The CDR3 is 14 residues long. Between the trimmed V and J ends, which lost 5 bases and 7 bases, there was a span of 17 bases. The CDR3 region is CASSIDPGGYEAFF. In DNA, the CDR3 is TGTGCCAGCAGTATCGACCCCGGGGGATATGAAGCTTTCTTT.

The gene calls are TRBV6-6 and TRBJ1-2; a possible D gene is TRBD1 (5 bases). The V and J ends lost 1 base and 6 bases respectively, with 15 bases between them. This CDR3 is built from 15 residues. CDR1 is MNHNY, CDR2 SVGAGI, per germline (reference sequence). DNA of the CDR3: TGTGCCAGCAGTTACTATGAGAATGGAGGGGATGGCTACACCTTC. Translation: CASSYYENGGDGYTF.

The J gene is TRBJ2-7, the V gene TRBV5-6; 10 bases agree with TRBD2. The CDR3 extends over 16 amino acids. Germline V CDR1 and CDR2: SGHDT, YYEEEE. The trim removed 0 bases at V and 3 bases at J, leaving 6 bases unmatched. CDR3 nucleotide sequence: TGTGCCAGCAGCTTGGGACTAGCGGGCAAATACTACGAGCAGTACTTC. Its protein product is CASSLGLAGKYYEQYF.

The chain combines TRBV4-3 with TRBJ2-1; 7 bases map to TRBD2. Germline CDR1 LGHNA, CDR2 YSLEER. CDR3 size: 16 residues. The V segment lost 1 base and the J segment 1 base; nucleotides outside the gene matches: 4. The CDR3 nucleotides are TGCGCCAGCAGCCAAGTTGCGGGACTATCCTACAATGAGCAGTTCTTC. Residues: CASSQVAGLSYNEQFF.

The V and J genes are TRBV18 and TRBJ1-4, with TRBD1 identical over 8 bases. Losses at the gene ends were 3 bases for V and 7 bases for J; bases not matched to a gene: 7. Germline V CDR1 and CDR2: KGHSH, LQKENI. CDR3 length: 15 amino acids. The CDR3 sequence is CASSPTGVSREKLFF. The CDR3 DNA reads TGTGCCAGCTCACCGACAGGGGTTTCCCGTGAAAAACTGTTTTTT.